These 16 T cell receptor beta chains were sequenced from one sample in a study of technical replicates of blood from four donors. Data came from immunoSEQ multiplex PCR; TCRdb stores just in-frame clones and leaves some out. Among approximately 75,000 clones listed, 95% to 98% were seen once. Sequencing was performed on T cells isolated from PBMCs. All receptors come from a human donor in good health.

This clone was picked up one time. The chain carries TRBV7-9 and TRBJ2-7; a weak D match, TRBD1 (6 bases). Trimming pared 1 base from V and 7 bases from J, leaving 20 bases between. Germline CDR1 SEHNR, CDR2 FQNEAQ (reference sequence). CDR3 length equals 16 residues. The CDR3 region is CASSLGPLGHQGEQYF. In DNA form, the CDR3 reads TGTGCCAGCAGCTTAGGCCCCCTGGGACACCAAGGGGAGCAGTACTTC.

The J gene is TRBJ1-4, the V gene TRBV28; no firm D call. Germline lookup yields CDR1 MDHEN and CDR2 SYDVKM. The CDR3 covers 15 residues. V dropped 3 bases and J dropped 0 bases, with 8 bases sitting between them. The CDR3 loop is CASSFPHATNEKLFF. DNA for the CDR3: TGTGCCAGCAGTTTTCCCCATGCAACTAATGAAAAACTGTTTTTT. The variable domain in full, with the rest retrieved from reference TRBV28 and TRBJ1-4, is DVKVTQSSRYLVKRTGEKVFLECVQDMDHENMFWYRQDPGLGLRLIYFSYDVKMKEKGDIPEGYSVSREKKERFSLILESASTNQTSMYLCASSFPHATNEKLFFGSGTQLSVL.

V gene TRBV28 combines with J gene TRBJ2-7; a possible D gene is TRBD1 (6 bases). This CDR3 spans 15 amino acids. Trimming left V 7 bases short and J 0 bases short, with 16 bases between. From germline, CDR1 is MDHEN and CDR2 SYDVKM. The CDR3 nucleotides are TGTGCCAGCATCTCCCCCAGGACAGTCTCCTACGAGCAGTACTTC. As protein: CASISPRTVSYEQYF.

The chain links TRBV5-4 to TRBJ2-5; TRBD1 matches 7 bases. The CDR3 totals 14 residues. Germline V gene data show CDR1 as SGHNT and CDR2 as YYREEE (reference sequence). Trimming at V came to 4 bases and at J to 4 bases, leaving 7 bases not matched to a gene. In nucleotides, the CDR3 is TGTGCCAGCAGCATACAGACAGGGCGAGAGACCCAGTACTTC. Translating gives CASSIQTGRETQYF.

The rearrangement uses TRBV10-3 and TRBJ2-1; possible D gene TRBD2, 6 bases. The CDR3 has 14 amino acids. The germline V gene has CDR1 ENHRY and CDR2 SYGVKD. V dropped 0 bases and J dropped 3 bases, with 6 bases sitting between them. The CDR3 DNA reads TGTGCCATCAGTGAGTCTAGCGGCTACAATGAGCAGTTCTTC. Residues: CAISESSGYNEQFF.

The chain uses TRBV6-5 and TRBJ2-7; no firm D call. V was pared by 0 bases and J by 0 bases, with 9 bases between. The CDR3 totals 15 residues. Germline CDR1 MNHEY, CDR2 SVGAGI. The DNA of the CDR3 is TGTGCCAGCAGTTACTCCCGGAGCAGCTCCTACGAGCAGTACTTC. Its translation: CASSYSRSSSYEQYF.

The chain recombines TRBV7-2 with TRBJ2-5; D gene uncertain. This CDR3 region has 13 residues. Germline V gene data show CDR1 as SGHTA and CDR2 as FQGNSA. The V end was cut by 3 bases, the J end by 2 bases, with 7 bases between. The CDR3 coding sequence is TGTGCCAGCAGCTTTGCGCTGCAAGAGACCCAGTACTTC. Translating gives CASSFALQETQYF.

The genes are TRBV27 and TRBJ2-7; weak D call: TRBD2 (5 bases). Looked up from germline, CDR1 is MNHEY and CDR2 is SMNVEV (reference sequence). Trimming pared 5 bases from V and 5 bases from J, leaving 19 bases between. The CDR3 is 15 amino acids. This CDR3 is CASSPGPRERDEQYF. In nucleotides, the CDR3 is TGTGCCAGCAGTCCCGGACCCCGGGAACGTGACGAGCAGTACTTC.

The V call is TRBV20-1, the J call TRBJ2-7; D is uncertain. The ends were cut back, 6 bases at V and 6 bases at J, with 12 bases in the middle. This CDR3 region has 11 residues. In germline, CDR1 is DFQATT, CDR2 SNEGSKA (reference sequence). The CDR3 here is CSARKVAEQYF. The CDR3 coding sequence is TGCAGTGCAAGGAAAGTAGCCGAGCAGTACTTC.

This clone has a single count. The chain recombines TRBV18 with TRBJ2-2, with 7 bases that match TRBD1. The V and J ends lost 3 bases and 5 bases, in that order; junction bases with no gene match: 12. Per the germline V gene, CDR1 is KGHSH and CDR2 is LQKENI. The CDR3 contains 17 residues. The CDR3, as DNA: TGTGCCAGCTCACCTCTCACAGGGGCCAGTTATACCGGGGAGCTGTTTTTT. The encoded protein is CASSPLTGASYTGELFF.

The chain couples TRBV9 to TRBJ2-2, with 10 bases aligning to TRBD2. The CDR3 is 16 residues long. J was trimmed by 5 bases and V by 0 bases; bases with no gene match: 4. The germline CDR1 and CDR2 sequences are SGDLS and YYNGEE. This CDR3 reads CASSVVSGRRTGELFF. The CDR3 coding sequence is TGTGCCAGCAGCGTAGTTAGCGGGAGGCGAACCGGGGAGCTGTTTTTT.

The V call is TRBV11-2, the J call TRBJ1-2; 9 bases agree with TRBD1. This CDR3 is 16 amino acids long. After removal of 4 bases from V and 5 bases from J, the junction contained 11 bases not matched to a gene. The germline CDR1 and CDR2 sequences are SGHAT and FQNNGV. CDR3 residues: CASSSRRDREKYGYTF. The CDR3 region has the DNA TGTGCCAGCAGCTCCCGCCGGGACAGGGAAAAGTATGGCTACACCTTC. Full variable domain (rest looked up from reference TRBV11-2 and TRBJ1-2): EAGVAQSPRYKIIEKRQSVAFWCNPISGHATLYWYQQILGQGPKLLIQFQNNGVVDDSQLPKDRFSAERLKGVDSTLKIQPAKLEDSAVYLCASSSRRDREKYGYTFGSGTRLTVV.

The V and J genes are TRBV19 and TRBJ2-7; 8 positions agree with TRBD2. Germline V CDR1 and CDR2: LNHDA, SQIVND (reference sequence). The V gene end was trimmed by 7 bases and the J gene end by 1 base; junction bases not matched to a gene: 9. The CDR3 runs to 15 residues. For the CDR3, the DNA is TGTGCCAGTAAGGGTAGCGGGGCCACATCCTACGAGCAGTACTTC. This translates into CASKGSGATSYEQYF.

The chain employs TRBV6-5 and TRBJ2-7; D is unclear. Germline V gives CDR1 MNHEY, CDR2 SVGAGI. CDR3 length equals 15 residues. Trimming pared 2 bases from V and 3 bases from J, leaving 14 bases between. Here the CDR3 DNA reads TGTGCCAGCAGTTACGTCTATTCGTCCTTCTACGAGCAGTACTTC. Its translation: CASSYVYSSFYEQYF.

J is TRBJ1-5 and V is TRBV2; 7 positions match TRBD1. The ends lost 4 bases at V and 3 bases at J; junction bases unmatched: 3. The CDR3 is 14 residues long. Per germline, CDR1 SNHLY and CDR2 FYNNEI. The DNA for the CDR3 is TGTGCCAGCAGTGCGGGACAGTTCAATCAGCCCCAGCATTTT. It translates to CASSAGQFNQPQHF.

This chain links TRBV6-1 with TRBJ1-4; tentatively, D is TRBD1 (5 bases). With 5 bases removed from V and 3 bases from J, the gap between germline ends came to 10 bases. CDR3 length equals 14 residues. Germline V gene lookup returns CDR1 MNHNS and CDR2 SASEGT. The CDR3, as DNA: TGTGCCAGCAGTACGACAGCCTCTAATGAAAAACTGTTTTTT. It is translated as CASSTTASNEKLFF.